The clone carrying this TCR beta chain showed up just a few times. Germline CDR1 reads WSHSY; CDR2 reads SAAADI. The CDR3 extends over 13 amino acids. J gave up 7 bases and V 5 bases, and 6 bases lay outside the gene matches. The data originate from a study of blood T cell repertoires in COVID-19. Looking at the study overall: PBMCs, B-cell-depleted T cells, or T cells provided the cDNA or gDNA that made up the material.

Original handling: Cell counts per sample came from amplifying reference gene primers. The table came from immunoSEQ multiplex PCR; TCRdb's copy has only in-frame clones and leaves some out. The DNA gave D and trimming, while V, J and clone size come from that table. The sample has roughly 120,000 clones, roughly four fifths seen once. Sequencing was done on a sample of peripheral blood. The chain links TRBV10-2 to TRBJ1-1, with 8 bases that match TRBD1. This TCR came from a man between 70 and 80 years old with active or convalescent COVID-19. CDR3 in DNA: TGCGCCAGCAGTAAGGGACAGGCCCTTGAAGCTTTCTTT. This codes for CASSKGQALEAFF.